A selection of T cell receptor beta chains follows, all from one sample in a study of T-cell memory formation after mild COVID-19. One entry per CDR3 protein, called by TCRdb with MiXCR from the 5' RACE reads. This table has roughly 62,000 distinct CDR3 sequences, around 10% appearing once. The sequenced sample consisted of PBMCs or a T cell subset sorted from them (not recorded which). The receptors derive from a man younger than 30 who had mild COVID-19 (a few samples of this study predate the infection). Cell type and time point are not known. Each CDR3 is given with its conserved first and last residue.

TRBJ2-1 TRBV6-5 CASNTRGYEQFF
TRBJ1-5 TRBV12-3/TRBV12-4 CASSLTGQGPQHF
TRBJ2-3 TRBV28 CASSLPGTGGVRQYF
TRBJ1-1 TRBV3-1 CASRAGQSYTEAFF
TRBJ2-5 TRBV6-2/TRBV6-3 CASSYPGTSGGTQYF
TRBJ2-1 TRBV9 CASSLGQGYNEQFF
TRBJ2-5 TRBV20-1 CSARDPSGGSQETQYF
TRBJ2-3 TRBV15 CATSRVTGIADTQYF
TRBJ2-7 TRBV6-2/TRBV6-3 CASRPPASYEQYF
TRBJ2-7 TRBV7-6 CASSSDPSYEQYF
TRBJ1-1 TRBV12-3/TRBV12-4 CASSSGFTEAFF
TRBJ2-5 TRBV5-1 CASRGQETQYF
TRBJ2-4 TRBV4-1 CASSQGVQGNIQYF
TRBJ2-5 TRBV18 CASSPGDSQYF
TRBJ2-3 TRBV7-2 CASSPLAGKHTDTQYF
TRBJ2-5 TRBV6-5 CASSYSGRGIETQYF
TRBJ1-6 TRBV6-5 CASSRYGVIKESYNSPLHF
TRBJ1-1 TRBV5-1 CASSRGEMTEAFF
TRBJ1-2 TRBV5-1 CASSSGTGVYGYTF
TRBJ2-6 TRBV7-2 CASSPTGTGANVLTF
TRBJ2-1 TRBV20-1 CSATGYEQFF
TRBJ2-5 TRBV5-1 CASSLAQGMETQYF
TRBJ2-5 TRBV7-9 CASRQTSGGQQTQYF
TRBJ1-1 TRBV5-1 CASRGIQDTEAFF
TRBJ2-1 TRBV6-2/TRBV6-3 CASSYGAVSYNEQFF
TRBJ2-7 TRBV5-1 CASSREPYEQYF
TRBJ1-5 TRBV7-4 CASSFSHQPQHF
TRBJ2-2 TRBV5-1 CASSWKSNTGELFF
TRBJ1-1 TRBV29-1 CSVNRGATAEAFF
TRBJ1-2 TRBV12-3/TRBV12-4 CASSPGQGFYGYTF
TRBJ2-6 TRBV4-2 CASSQDINSGANVLTF
TRBJ1-6 TRBV28 CASTSVRVSPLHF
TRBJ1-1 TRBV2 CASRRDREDTEAFF
TRBJ2-3 TRBV20-1 CSARVPSDTQYF
TRBJ2-1 TRBV7-2 CASSSGTALIF
TRBJ2-3 TRBV7-3 CASSEQGSDTQYF
TRBJ2-3 TRBV7-8 CASSLAGGADTQYF
TRBJ2-5 TRBV11-2 CASSSPWAGHVETQYF
TRBJ1-2 TRBV4-2 CASSQDPTGGIYGYTF
TRBJ1-1 TRBV7-2 CASSRDTNTEAFF
TRBJ2-1 TRBV5-1 CASSLDSWGEEFF
TRBJ2-1 TRBV11-2 CASSLDLGIWRGEGNEQFF
TRBJ1-1 TRBV3-1 CASSQAGFEAFF
TRBJ2-3 TRBV10-3 CATRQGSEDTQYF
TRBJ1-1 TRBV7-9 CASILQGNTEAFF
TRBJ2-3 TRBV5-1 CASSIGTADTQYF
TRBJ2-7 TRBV7-9 CASSEIGEQYF
TRBJ1-3 TRBV6-2/TRBV6-3 CASSKEFSGNTIYF
TRBJ2-7 TRBV7-2 CASSRQGTHEQYF
TRBJ1-1 TRBV7-9 CASSLQGAEAFF
TRBJ2-4 TRBV23-1 CASSQSGGGYIQYF
TRBJ1-6 TRBV10-3 CAISETGQGSTNSPLHF
TRBJ1-1 TRBV11-2 CASSSDRGDTEAFF